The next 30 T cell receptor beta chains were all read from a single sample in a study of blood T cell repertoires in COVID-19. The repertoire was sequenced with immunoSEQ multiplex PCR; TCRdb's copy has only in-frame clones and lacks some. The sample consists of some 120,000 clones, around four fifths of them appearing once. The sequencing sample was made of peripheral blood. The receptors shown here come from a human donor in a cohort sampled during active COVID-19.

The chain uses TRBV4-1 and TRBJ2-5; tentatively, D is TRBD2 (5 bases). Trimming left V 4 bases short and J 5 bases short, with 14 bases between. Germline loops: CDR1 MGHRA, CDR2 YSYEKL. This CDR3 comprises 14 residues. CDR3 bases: TGCGCCAGCAGCCTGACGGGATTCGCGGAGACCCAGTACTTC. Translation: CASSLTGFAETQYF.

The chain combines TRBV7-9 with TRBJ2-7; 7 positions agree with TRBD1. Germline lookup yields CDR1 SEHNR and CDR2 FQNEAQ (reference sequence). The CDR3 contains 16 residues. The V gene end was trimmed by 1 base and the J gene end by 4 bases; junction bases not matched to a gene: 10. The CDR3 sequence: CASSLVRTGHDYEQYF. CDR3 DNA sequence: TGTGCCAGCAGCTTAGTTCGGACAGGACACGATTACGAGCAGTACTTC.

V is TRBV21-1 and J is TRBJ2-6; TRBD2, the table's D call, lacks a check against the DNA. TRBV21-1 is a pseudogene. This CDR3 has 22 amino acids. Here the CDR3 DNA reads TGTGCCAGCAGCAAGAGGCGGGGGAGCCTCAAAACTGAAGGCTCTGGGGCCAACGTCCTGACTTTC. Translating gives CASSKRRGSLKTEGSGANVLTF.

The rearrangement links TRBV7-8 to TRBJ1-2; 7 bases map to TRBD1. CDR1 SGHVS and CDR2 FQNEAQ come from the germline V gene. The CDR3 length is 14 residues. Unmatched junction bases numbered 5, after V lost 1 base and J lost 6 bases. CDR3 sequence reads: CASSLGGTVDGYTF. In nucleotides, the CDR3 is TGTGCCAGCAGCTTAGGGGGGACAGTTGATGGCTACACCTTC. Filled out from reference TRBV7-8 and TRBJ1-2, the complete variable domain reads GAGVSQSPRYKVAKRGQDVALRCDPISGHVSLFWYQQALGQGPEFLTYFQNEAQLDKSGLPSDRFFAERPEGSVSTLKIQRTQQEDSAVYLCASSLGGTVDGYTFGSGTRLTVV.

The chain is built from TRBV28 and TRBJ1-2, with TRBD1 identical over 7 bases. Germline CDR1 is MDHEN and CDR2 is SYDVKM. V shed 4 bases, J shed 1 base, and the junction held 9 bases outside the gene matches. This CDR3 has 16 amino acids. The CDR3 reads CASSSSTRGFNYGYTF. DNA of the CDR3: TGTGCCAGCAGTTCCTCCACCAGGGGGTTTAACTATGGCTACACCTTC.

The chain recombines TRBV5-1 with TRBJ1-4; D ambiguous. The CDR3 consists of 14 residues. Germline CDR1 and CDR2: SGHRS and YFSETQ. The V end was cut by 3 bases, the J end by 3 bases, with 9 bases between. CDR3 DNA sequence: TGCGCCAGCAGCTCCCCGGGGTCTAATGAAAAACTGTTTTTT. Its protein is CASSSPGSNEKLFF.

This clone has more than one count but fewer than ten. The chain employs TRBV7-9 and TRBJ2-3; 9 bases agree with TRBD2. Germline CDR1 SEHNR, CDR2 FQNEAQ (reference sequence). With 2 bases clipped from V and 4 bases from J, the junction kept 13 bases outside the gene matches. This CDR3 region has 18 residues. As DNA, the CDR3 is TGTGCCAGCAGCTTACCCCACCGTATAGCGGGAGTGTCAGATACGCAGTATTTT. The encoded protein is CASSLPHRIAGVSDTQYF. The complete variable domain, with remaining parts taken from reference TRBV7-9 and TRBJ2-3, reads DTGVSQNPRHKITKRGQNVTFRCDPISEHNRLYWYRQTLGQGPEFLTYFQNEAQLEKSRLLSDRFSAERPKGSFSTLEIQRTEQGDSAMYLCASSLPHRIAGVSDTQYFGPGTRLTVL.

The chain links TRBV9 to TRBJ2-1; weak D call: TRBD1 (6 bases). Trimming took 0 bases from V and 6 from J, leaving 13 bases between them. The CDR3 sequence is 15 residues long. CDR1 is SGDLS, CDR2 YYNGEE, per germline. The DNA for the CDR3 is TGTGCCAGCAGCGTAGAAGGACAGAGATTCAATGAGCAGTTCTTC. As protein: CASSVEGQRFNEQFF.

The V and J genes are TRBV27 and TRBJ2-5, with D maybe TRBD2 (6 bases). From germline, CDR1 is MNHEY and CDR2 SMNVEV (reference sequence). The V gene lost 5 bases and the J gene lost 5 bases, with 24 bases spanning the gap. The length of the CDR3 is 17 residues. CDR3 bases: TGTGCCAGCAGTCCCCGCCCCCCGACTGGGGGGATTGAGACCCAGTACTTC. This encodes CASSPRPPTGGIETQYF.

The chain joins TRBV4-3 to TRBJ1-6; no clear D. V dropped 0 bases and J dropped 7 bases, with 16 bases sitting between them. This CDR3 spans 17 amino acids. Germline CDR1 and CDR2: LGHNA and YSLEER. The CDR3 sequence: CASSQDWPSLGNSPLHF. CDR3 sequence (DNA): TGCGCCAGCAGCCAAGATTGGCCTTCACTGGGCAATTCACCCCTCCACTTT.

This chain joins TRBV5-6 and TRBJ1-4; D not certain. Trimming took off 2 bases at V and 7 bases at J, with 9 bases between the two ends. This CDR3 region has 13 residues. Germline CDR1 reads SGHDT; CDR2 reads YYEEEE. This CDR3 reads CASSFFFREKLFF. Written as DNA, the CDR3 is TGTGCCAGCAGCTTCTTTTTTCGTGAAAAACTGTTTTTT.

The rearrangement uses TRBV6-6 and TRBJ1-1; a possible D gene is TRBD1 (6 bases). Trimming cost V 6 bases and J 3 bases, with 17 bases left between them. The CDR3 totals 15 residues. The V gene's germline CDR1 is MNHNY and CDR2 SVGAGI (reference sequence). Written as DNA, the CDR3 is TGTGCCAGCAGCCTAACAGGGAATGGAGACACTGAAGCTTTCTTT. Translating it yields CASSLTGNGDTEAFF.

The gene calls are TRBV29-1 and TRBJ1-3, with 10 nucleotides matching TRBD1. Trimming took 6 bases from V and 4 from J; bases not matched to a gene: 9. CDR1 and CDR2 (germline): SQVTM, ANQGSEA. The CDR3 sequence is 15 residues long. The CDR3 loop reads CSVAPGQGRGNTIYF. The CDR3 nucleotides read TGCAGCGTGGCACCGGGACAGGGGAGAGGAAACACCATATATTTT.

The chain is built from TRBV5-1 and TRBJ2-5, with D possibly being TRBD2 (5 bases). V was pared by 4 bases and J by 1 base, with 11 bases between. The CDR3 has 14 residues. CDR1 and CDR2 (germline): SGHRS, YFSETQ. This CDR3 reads CASSQTTSQETQYF. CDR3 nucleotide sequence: TGCGCCAGCAGCCAGACTACCTCCCAAGAGACCCAGTACTTC.

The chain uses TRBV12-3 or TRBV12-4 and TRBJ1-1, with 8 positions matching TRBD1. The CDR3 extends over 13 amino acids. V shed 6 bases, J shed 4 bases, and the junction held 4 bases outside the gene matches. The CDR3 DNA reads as TGTGCCAGCAGGAGACAGGGGATCACTGAAGCTTTCTTT. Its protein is CASRRQGITEAFF.

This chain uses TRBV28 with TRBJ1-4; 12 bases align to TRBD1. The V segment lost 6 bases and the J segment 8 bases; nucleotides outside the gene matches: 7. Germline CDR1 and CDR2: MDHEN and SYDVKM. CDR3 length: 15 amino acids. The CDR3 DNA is TGTGCCAGCAGCCGCTGGGACAGGGGGCGCGAAAAACTGTTTTTT. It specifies CASSRWDRGREKLFF. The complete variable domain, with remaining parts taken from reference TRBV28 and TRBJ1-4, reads DVKVTQSSRYLVKRTGEKVFLECVQDMDHENMFWYRQDPGLGLRLIYFSYDVKMKEKGDIPEGYSVSREKKERFSLILESASTNQTSMYLCASSRWDRGREKLFFGSGTQLSVL.

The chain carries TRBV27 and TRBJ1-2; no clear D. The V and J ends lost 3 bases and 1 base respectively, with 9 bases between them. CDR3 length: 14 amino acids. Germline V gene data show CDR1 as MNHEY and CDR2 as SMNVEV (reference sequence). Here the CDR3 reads CASSFLDGNYGYTF. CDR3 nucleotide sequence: TGTGCCAGCAGTTTCCTAGACGGTAACTATGGCTACACCTTC.

CDR3 sequence: CASSLRRNEKLFF. The DNA of the CDR3 is TGTGCCAGCAGTTTAAGGAGAAATGAAAAACTGTTTTTT. The V and J genes are TRBV27 and TRBJ1-4; D is undetermined. This CDR3 is 13 amino acids long. V was clipped by 2 bases and J by 5 bases, with 6 bases between them. Germline loops: CDR1 MNHEY, CDR2 SMNVEV (reference sequence).

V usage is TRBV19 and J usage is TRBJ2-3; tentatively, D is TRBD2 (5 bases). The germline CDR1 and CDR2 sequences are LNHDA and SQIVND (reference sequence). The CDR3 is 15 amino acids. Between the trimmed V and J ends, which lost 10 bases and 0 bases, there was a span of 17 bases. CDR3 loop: CATSPGMPSTDTQYF. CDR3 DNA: TGTGCCACTTCACCCGGGATGCCTAGCACAGATACGCAGTATTTT.

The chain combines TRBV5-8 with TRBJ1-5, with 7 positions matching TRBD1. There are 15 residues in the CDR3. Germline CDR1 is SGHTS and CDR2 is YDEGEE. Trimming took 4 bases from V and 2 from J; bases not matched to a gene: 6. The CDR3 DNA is TGTGCCAGCAGCCGAGGGGGCTCGGGCAATCAGCCCCAGCATTTT. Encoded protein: CASSRGGSGNQPQHF.

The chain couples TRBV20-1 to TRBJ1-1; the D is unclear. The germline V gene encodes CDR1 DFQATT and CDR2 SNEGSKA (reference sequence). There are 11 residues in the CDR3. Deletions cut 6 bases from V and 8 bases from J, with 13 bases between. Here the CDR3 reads CSANQDLEAFF. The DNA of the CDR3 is TGCAGTGCAAACCAGGATCTAGAAGCTTTCTTT.

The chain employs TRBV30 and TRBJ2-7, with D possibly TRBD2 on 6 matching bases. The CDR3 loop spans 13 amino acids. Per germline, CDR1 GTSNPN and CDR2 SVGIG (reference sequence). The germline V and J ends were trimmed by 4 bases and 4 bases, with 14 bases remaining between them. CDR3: CAWTGVFEYEQYF. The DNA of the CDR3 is TGTGCCTGGACGGGGGTTTTTGAGTACGAGCAGTACTTC.

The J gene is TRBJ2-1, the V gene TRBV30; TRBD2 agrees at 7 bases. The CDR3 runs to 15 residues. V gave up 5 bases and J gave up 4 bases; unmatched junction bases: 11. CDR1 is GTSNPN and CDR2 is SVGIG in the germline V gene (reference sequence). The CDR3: CAWVAPSGPYNEQFF. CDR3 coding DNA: TGTGCCTGGGTCGCCCCTAGCGGCCCATACAATGAGCAGTTCTTC.

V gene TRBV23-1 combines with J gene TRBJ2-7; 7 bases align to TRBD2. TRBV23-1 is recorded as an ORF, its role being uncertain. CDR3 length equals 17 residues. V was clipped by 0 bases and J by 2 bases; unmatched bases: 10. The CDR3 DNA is TGCGCCAGCAGTCAATCTCAGGAGCGGGGATACACCTACGAGCAGTACTTC. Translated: CASSQSQERGYTYEQYF.

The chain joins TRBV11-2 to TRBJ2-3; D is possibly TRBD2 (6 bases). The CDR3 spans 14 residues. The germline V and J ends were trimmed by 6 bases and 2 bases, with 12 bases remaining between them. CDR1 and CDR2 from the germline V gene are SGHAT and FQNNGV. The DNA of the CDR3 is TGTGCCAGCAGGGCGGGACCAAACACAGATACGCAGTATTTT. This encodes CASRAGPNTDTQYF.

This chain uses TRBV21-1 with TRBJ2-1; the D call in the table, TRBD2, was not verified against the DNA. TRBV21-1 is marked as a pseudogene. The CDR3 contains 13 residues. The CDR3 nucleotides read TGTGCCAGCAGCAAAGGAAGGAGGACTCCTGGGTTCTTC. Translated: CASSKGRRTPGFF.

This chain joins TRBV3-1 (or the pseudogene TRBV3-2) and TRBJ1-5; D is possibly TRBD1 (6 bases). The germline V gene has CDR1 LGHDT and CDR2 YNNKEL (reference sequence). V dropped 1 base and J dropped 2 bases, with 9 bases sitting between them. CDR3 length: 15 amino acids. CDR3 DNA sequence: TGTGCCAGCAGCCAAGTGCCAGGGGGCAATCAGCCCCAGCATTTT. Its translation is CASSQVPGGNQPQHF.

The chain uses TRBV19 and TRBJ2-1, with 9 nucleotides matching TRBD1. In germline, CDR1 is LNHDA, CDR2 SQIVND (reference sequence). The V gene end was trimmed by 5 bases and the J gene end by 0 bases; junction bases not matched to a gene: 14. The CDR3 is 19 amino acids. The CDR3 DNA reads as TGTGCCAGTAGTGTCAAACCACCCGGGACAGGGAGCTCCTACAATGAGCAGTTCTTC. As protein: CASSVKPPGTGSSYNEQFF.

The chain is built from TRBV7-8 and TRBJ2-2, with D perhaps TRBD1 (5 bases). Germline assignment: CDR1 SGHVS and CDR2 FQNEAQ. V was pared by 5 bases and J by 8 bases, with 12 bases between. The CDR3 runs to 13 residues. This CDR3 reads CASSGRVAGELFF. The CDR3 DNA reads TGTGCCAGCAGCGGCAGGGTTGCAGGGGAGCTGTTTTTT. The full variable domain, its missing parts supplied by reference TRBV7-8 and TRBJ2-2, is GAGVSQSPRYKVAKRGQDVALRCDPISGHVSLFWYQQALGQGPEFLTYFQNEAQLDKSGLPSDRFFAERPEGSVSTLKIQRTQQEDSAVYLCASSGRVAGELFFGEGSRLTVL.

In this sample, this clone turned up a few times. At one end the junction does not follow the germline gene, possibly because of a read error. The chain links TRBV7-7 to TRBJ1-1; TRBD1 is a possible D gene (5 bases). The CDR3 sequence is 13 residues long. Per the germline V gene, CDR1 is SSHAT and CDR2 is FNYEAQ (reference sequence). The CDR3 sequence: CASSLDRNTEAFF. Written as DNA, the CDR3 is TGTGCTAGCAGCTTAGACAGGAACACTGAAGCTTTCTTT.